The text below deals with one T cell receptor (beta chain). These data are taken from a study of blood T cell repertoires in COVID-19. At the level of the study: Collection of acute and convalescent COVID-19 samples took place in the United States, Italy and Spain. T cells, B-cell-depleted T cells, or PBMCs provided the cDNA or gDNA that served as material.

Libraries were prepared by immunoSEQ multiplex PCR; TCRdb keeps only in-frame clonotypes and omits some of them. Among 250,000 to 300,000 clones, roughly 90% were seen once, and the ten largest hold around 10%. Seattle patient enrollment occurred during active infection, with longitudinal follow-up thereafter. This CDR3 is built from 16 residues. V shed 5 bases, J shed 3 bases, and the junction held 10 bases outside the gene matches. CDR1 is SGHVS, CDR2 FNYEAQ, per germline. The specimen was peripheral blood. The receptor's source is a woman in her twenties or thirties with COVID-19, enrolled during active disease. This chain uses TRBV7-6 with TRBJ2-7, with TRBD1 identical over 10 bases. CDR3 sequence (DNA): TGTGCCAGCAGCGCCAACTCGGGACAGGGGTTCTACGAGCAGTACTTC. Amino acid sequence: CASSANSGQGFYEQYF.